The entry that follows covers one T cell receptor (beta chain) sequence. Antigen: not known. The data are from a study of T cells expressing NK-cell markers. Study-level background: Underlying the TCR beta repertoires were sorted CD3+CD56+NKG2C+, CD3+CD56+NKG2C- and CD3+CD56-NKG2C+ T cells.

Notes on the study in general: Several donors' CD3+CD56-NKG2C+ cells were dominated by the same clonotypes. Certain NKG2C+ T cell clones were expanded, and their HCMV specificity remained unclear.

For each CDR3 protein, TCRdb gives one entry from its re-call of the 5' RACE reads, without DNA. The sample holds 300,000 or so distinct CDR3 sequences. Sequencing was done on a sample of blood T cells: a sorted CD56 or NKG2C T cell subset, CD4+ or CD8+ T cells, or bulk PBMC T cells (not recorded which). This TCR derives from a woman between 18 and 70 years old in good health.

The CDR3 is CASSVGQREDTDTQYF. The V and J genes are TRBV9 and TRBJ2-3; absent DNA, TCRdb's TRBD2 call cannot be checked. This CDR3 is 16 amino acids long. Germline V CDR1 and CDR2: SGDLS, YYNGEE.